These 24 T cell receptor beta chains originate from one sample sequenced in a study of shared clonotypes between healthy human individuals. TCRdb's table, derived via immunoSEQ multiplex PCR, lists solely in-frame clones and lacks some. The data contain hundreds of thousands of clones, approximately 77% of them seen just once; the ten biggest clones take up more than 10%. The sample was PBMCs. The receptors derive from a woman aged 40 to 50 in good health. Some clones in this sample may be carry-over from other donors' samples.

Note on this clone: A much larger clonotype is one base distant, so this may be a read error. Other DNA sequences in the sample encode the same CDR3. The chain combines TRBV30 with TRBJ2-6; tentatively, D is TRBD1 or TRBD2 (5 bases each). Germline V gene sequence: CDR1 GTSNPN, CDR2 SVGIG (reference sequence). CDR3 length: 12 residues. The CDR3 nucleotides read TGTGGGGGGAGCTCTGGGGCCAACGTCCTGACTTTC. Its translation: CGGSSGANVLTF.

The chain links TRBV7-6 to TRBJ2-3; D is unresolved. V was clipped by 5 bases and J by 2 bases, with 20 bases between them. Germline V lookup: CDR1 SGHVS, CDR2 FNYEAQ. This CDR3 has 17 residues. The CDR3: CASSPTAFPLDTDTQYF. As DNA, the CDR3 is TGTGCCAGCAGCCCGACGGCCTTCCCTTTAGACACAGATACGCAGTATTTT.

The genes are TRBV11-2 and TRBJ1-4, with D perhaps matching TRBD1 (5 bases). The germline V gene has CDR1 SGHAT and CDR2 FQNNGV. Deletions cut 3 bases from V and 5 bases from J, with 13 bases between. CDR3 size: 15 residues. The DNA for the CDR3 is TGTGCCAGCAGCTTCCGCCAGGGATGGAATGAAAAACTGTTTTTT. This encodes CASSFRQGWNEKLFF.

This clone came up a few times. The chain combines TRBV6-1 with TRBJ1-1; 10 nucleotides align to TRBD1. With V trimmed by 7 bases and J by 3 bases, 5 bases remained unmatched. CDR1 and CDR2 (germline): MNHNS, SASEGT. There are 14 residues in the CDR3. The CDR3 nucleotides read TGTGCCAGCATCGGGACAGGGGCGGACACTGAAGCTTTCTTT. Amino acid sequence: CASIGTGADTEAFF.

The chain uses TRBV19 and TRBJ2-7; D may be TRBD1 (5 bases). From germline, CDR1 is LNHDA and CDR2 SQIVND (reference sequence). V was cut by 3 bases and J by 5 bases, with 5 bases left in between. The CDR3 loop spans 11 amino acids. The CDR3 loop is CASSIRDEQYF. The CDR3 nucleotides are TGTGCCAGTAGTATCAGGGACGAGCAGTACTTC.

The chain recombines TRBV19 with TRBJ2-5, with D possibly TRBD2 on 6 matching bases. The germline V gene encodes CDR1 LNHDA and CDR2 SQIVND (reference sequence). The CDR3 is made up of 14 amino acids. Trimming removed 5 bases from V and 5 bases from J, with 15 bases in between. The CDR3 protein is CASSPIGAGETQYF. DNA for the CDR3: TGTGCCAGTAGTCCCATCGGGGCGGGGGAGACCCAGTACTTC.

This rearrangement joins TRBV28 to TRBJ2-7; 8 bases agree with TRBD1. The germline gives CDR1 MDHEN, CDR2 SYDVKM. V was pared by 6 bases and J by 0 bases, with 4 bases of the junction left unmatched. The CDR3 has 14 residues. The CDR3 DNA follows: TGTGCCAGCAGAAAACAGGGGGACTCCTACGAGCAGTACTTC. Translation gives CASRKQGDSYEQYF. The full variable domain, rest sourced from reference TRBV28 and TRBJ2-7, is DVKVTQSSRYLVKRTGEKVFLECVQDMDHENMFWYRQDPGLGLRLIYFSYDVKMKEKGDIPEGYSVSREKKERFSLILESASTNQTSMYLCASRKQGDSYEQYFGPGTRLTVT.

CDR3 bases: TGCGCCAGCAGCTTGGCCACTGTGGGAGGGGTCACAGATACGCAGTATTTT. Protein: CASSLATVGGVTDTQYF. V usage is TRBV5-1 and J usage is TRBJ2-3; 7 positions agree with TRBD2. This CDR3 contains 17 residues. V lost 0 bases, J lost 2 bases, and 9 bases stayed unmatched. CDR1 and CDR2 from the germline V gene are SGHRS and YFSETQ.

The genes are TRBV29-1 and TRBJ2-5; 12 nucleotides match TRBD2. The CDR3 is made up of 13 amino acids. Germline values: CDR1 SQVTM, CDR2 ANQGSEA. V lost 5 bases and J lost 5; bases outside the gene matches: 3. The CDR3 nucleotides are TGCAGCGTTCTAGCGGGAGGGATGGAGACCCAGTACTTC. This encodes CSVLAGGMETQYF. The whole variable domain, filled in from reference TRBV29-1 and TRBJ2-5, reads SAVISQKPSRDICQRGTSLTIQCQVDSQVTMMFWYRQQPGQSLTLIATANQGSEATYESGFVIDKFPISRPNLTFSTLTVSNMSPEDSSIYLCSVLAGGMETQYFGPGTRLLVL.

The chain employs TRBV6-6 and TRBJ2-1, with 10 bases identical to TRBD1. The V gene end was trimmed by 3 bases and the J gene end by 7 bases; junction bases not matched to a gene: 6. This CDR3 has 15 amino acids. Germline CDR1 reads MNHNY; CDR2 reads SVGAGI (reference sequence). The CDR3, as DNA: TGTGCCAGCAGTTATCGACAGGGGGCTGTGAATGAGCAGTTCTTC. Encoded protein: CASSYRQGAVNEQFF.

The chain carries TRBV10-2 and TRBJ2-2; 14 positions agree with TRBD2. The CDR3 length is 16 residues. Germline CDR1 WSHSY, CDR2 SAAADI. J lost 7 bases, V lost 6 bases, and 7 bases had no gene match. CDR3 in amino acids: CASRTSGRALVGELFF. The CDR3 DNA follows: TGCGCCAGCAGGACTAGCGGGAGGGCCCTAGTCGGGGAGCTGTTTTTT.

The chain couples TRBV10-2 to TRBJ2-5, with 10 bases lining up with TRBD1. This CDR3 has 14 amino acids. V lost 5 bases to trimming and J lost 5 bases; unmatched junction nucleotides: 5. Germline V gene lookup returns CDR1 WSHSY and CDR2 SAAADI. The CDR3 DNA reads as TGCGCCAGCAGTTTGGACAGGGGGAGGGAGACCCAGTACTTC. Amino acid sequence: CASSLDRGRETQYF.

The rearrangement joins TRBV6-6 to TRBJ2-1, with 8 bases lining up with TRBD1. Germline assignment: CDR1 MNHNY and CDR2 SVGAGI (reference sequence). V lost 2 bases to trimming and J lost 4 bases; unmatched junction nucleotides: 4. CDR3 length: 15 amino acids. The CDR3 protein is CASSYPGGPYNEQFF. Written as DNA, the CDR3 is TGTGCCAGCAGTTACCCAGGGGGCCCTTACAATGAGCAGTTCTTC.

This clone has just one count. The rearrangement uses TRBV7-9 and TRBJ2-1; the match to TRBD2 covers 9 bases. This CDR3 region has 12 residues. In germline, CDR1 is SEHNR, CDR2 FQNEAQ (reference sequence). Trimming removed 5 bases from V and 15 bases from J; junction bases left unmatched: 8. The CDR3 DNA is TGTGCCAGCAGCCTTAGCGGGAGTATATTGTTCTTC. This codes for CASSLSGSILFF.

Many counts were recorded for this clone. The CDR3 DNA is TGTGCCAGCAGTCTGGGGCCAGCGGAAAACACCGGGGAGCTGTTTTTT. Encoded protein: CASSLGPAENTGELFF. The V gene is TRBV6-6, the J gene TRBJ2-2; D may be TRBD1 or TRBD2 (5 bases each). The CDR3 is 16 residues long. From germline, CDR1 is MNHNY and CDR2 SVGAGI (reference sequence). V was pared by 5 bases and J by 2 bases, with 15 bases between.

Comments on this clone: The junction departs from the called germline gene at one end, perhaps through a read error. The chain employs TRBV29-1 and TRBJ1-2; TRBD1 aligns across 8 bases. Germline V gene sequence: CDR1 SQVTM, CDR2 ANQGSEA. The CDR3 extends over 13 amino acids. The CDR3 region has the DNA TGCAGCGCTGCGACAGGGGAGGACTATTGCTACACCTTC. This codes for CSAATGEDYCYTF.

The V gene is TRBV5-6, the J gene TRBJ1-1; D gene ambiguous. CDR1 and CDR2 from the germline V gene are SGHDT and YYEEEE. V shed 0 bases and J shed 6 bases, with 9 bases lying between them. There are 13 residues in the CDR3. DNA of the CDR3: TGTGCCAGCAGCTTGGGACCACGCGCTGAAGCTTTCTTT. It translates to CASSLGPRAEAFF. Full variable domain (outside the CDR3, taken from reference TRBV5-6 and TRBJ1-1): DAGVTQSPTHLIKTRGQQVTLRCSPKSGHDTVSWYQQALGQGPQFIFQYYEEEERQRGNFPDRFSGHQFPNYSSELNVNALLLGDSALYLCASSLGPRAEAFFGQGTRLTVV.

The chain combines TRBV7-8 with TRBJ1-2; TRBD1 might be the D (6 bases). The germline V gene has CDR1 SGHVS and CDR2 FQNEAQ. The CDR3 runs to 13 residues. V lost 5 bases and J lost 8, with 15 bases in between. CDR3 protein: CASSPLGARGYTF. CDR3 nucleotide sequence: TGTGCCAGCAGCCCCTTGGGGGCCCGGGGCTACACCTTC.

The chain has TRBV11-2 and TRBJ2-2; D not resolved. Trimming removed 5 bases from V and 0 bases from J, with 7 bases in between. This CDR3 has 14 residues. Germline lookup yields CDR1 SGHAT and CDR2 FQNNGV. CDR3 nucleotides: TGTGCCAGCAGCACTGACCCGAACACCGGGGAGCTGTTTTTT. Translating gives CASSTDPNTGELFF.

This chain connects TRBV5-4 to TRBJ2-2; D is uncertain. Germline CDR1 reads SGHNT; CDR2 reads YYREEE (reference sequence). V was pared by 2 bases and J by 3 bases, with 5 bases between. CDR3 length equals 13 residues. The CDR3 protein is CASSFYYTGELFF. The CDR3 nucleotides read TGTGCCAGCAGCTTTTACTACACCGGGGAGCTGTTTTTT. The variable domain in full, with the rest retrieved from reference TRBV5-4 and TRBJ2-2, is ETGVTQSPTHLIKTRGQQVTLRCSSQSGHNTVSWYQQALGQGPQFIFQYYREEENGRGNFPPRFSGLQFPNYSSELNVNALELDDSALYLCASSFYYTGELFFGEGSRLTVL.

The rearrangement joins TRBV11-3 to TRBJ2-1; D may be TRBD1 (6 bases). Germline V gene sequence: CDR1 SGHNT, CDR2 YENEEA. V dropped 5 bases and J dropped 8 bases, with 19 bases sitting between them. This CDR3 has 15 residues. CDR3 residues: CASSPTPRGEHEQFF. The CDR3 coding sequence is TGTGCCAGCAGCCCCACTCCCAGGGGCGAACATGAGCAGTTCTTC.

The CDR3 DNA reads as TGCGCCAGCAGCCTGAGCGGGAGAGAGACCCAGTACTTC. Amino acid sequence: CASSLSGRETQYF. The chain has TRBV4-1 and TRBJ2-5; 8 bases fit TRBD2. V dropped 4 bases and J dropped 4; count of bases not matched to a gene: 2. The germline V gene encodes CDR1 MGHRA and CDR2 YSYEKL. CDR3 length: 13 residues.

This sequence joins TRBV11-3 and TRBJ2-2; 7 bases map to TRBD2. Per the germline V gene, CDR1 is SGHNT and CDR2 is YENEEA. The CDR3 has 17 residues. The V segment lost 0 bases and the J segment 4 bases; nucleotides outside the gene matches: 8. The DNA of the CDR3 is TGTGCCAGCAGCTTAGATCGCGGGAGAGCCTTCACCGGGGAGCTGTTTTTT. Translation: CASSLDRGRAFTGELFF.

On this clone: A far larger clone is only one base removed, so a read error is likely. The rearrangement joins TRBV30 to TRBJ1-1; D not certain. From germline, CDR1 is GTSNPN and CDR2 SVGIG (reference sequence). This CDR3 region has 12 residues. V dropped 2 bases and J dropped 9 bases, with 13 bases sitting between them. DNA for the CDR3: TGTGCCTGGAGTCTCCCTGCGTCGAAAGCTTTCTTT. Translated: CAWSLPASKAFF.